Below are 2 T cell receptor beta chains sequenced from a single sample in a study of OX40 agonist ivuxolimab in advanced cancers. The protocol was immunoSEQ multiplex PCR, while the TCRdb copy is restricted to in-frame clones and leaves out a portion. The sample records 50,000 or so clones, about four fifths being singletons. Sequencing used CD4+ or CD8+ T cells sorted from blood, obtained in a trial of the OX40 agonist ivuxolimab. These TCRs come from an adult with an advanced solid tumor such as melanoma, head and neck, liver or kidney cancer.

The chain uses TRBV5-1 and TRBJ1-1; D is possibly TRBD1 (6 bases). The CDR3 runs 15 residues. Looked up from germline, CDR1 is SGHRS and CDR2 is YFSETQ. Deletions cut 6 bases from V and 3 bases from J, with 18 bases between. The CDR3: CASTMEGVRDTEAFF. The DNA for the CDR3 is TGCGCCAGCACCATGGAGGGGGTTAGGGACACTGAAGCTTTCTTT.

The V gene is TRBV4-3, the J gene TRBJ2-1; D might be TRBD1 (6 bases). CDR3 length equals 17 residues. CDR1 is LGHNA and CDR2 is YSLEER in the germline V gene. Trimming removed 0 bases from V and 8 bases from J, with 20 bases in between. The CDR3 protein is CASSQDLGTGKDHEQFF. CDR3 in DNA: TGCGCCAGCAGCCAAGATCTGGGAACAGGGAAGGACCATGAGCAGTTCTTC.